This T cell receptor beta chain came from a study of CD8+CD57+ T cells in acquired aplastic anemia. Study at large: Roughly 3 ug was the average amount of DNA from sorted CD4+ and CD8+ cells. Study-wide points: Patients and controls were found to share roughly 31 CD8+ CDR3 sequences.

This clonotype was picked up many times. Its antigen is still unknown. Genomic DNA, serving as template, underwent TCR beta VDJ and CDR3 profiling. Using its own MiXCR run on the reads, TCRdb lists one record per CDR3 protein. The sample lists 250,000 to 350,000 distinct CDR3 sequences, around 60% occurring once. The V segment lost 4 bases and the J segment 0 bases; nucleotides outside the gene matches: 4. The length of the CDR3 is 15 residues. Germline CDR1 and CDR2: SGHRS and YFSETQ. Sequenced input: sorted CD4+, CD8+, or CD8+CD57+ T cells (not recorded which) from PBMCs. This TCR came from a human donor with severe aplastic anemia or a healthy control (not recorded which). The gene calls are TRBV5-1 and TRBJ1-5; 7 bases line up with TRBD1. CDR3 coding DNA: TGCGCCAGCAGCAGGACAGGAGATAGCAATCAGCCCCAGCATTTT. It yields the protein CASSRTGDSNQPQHF.